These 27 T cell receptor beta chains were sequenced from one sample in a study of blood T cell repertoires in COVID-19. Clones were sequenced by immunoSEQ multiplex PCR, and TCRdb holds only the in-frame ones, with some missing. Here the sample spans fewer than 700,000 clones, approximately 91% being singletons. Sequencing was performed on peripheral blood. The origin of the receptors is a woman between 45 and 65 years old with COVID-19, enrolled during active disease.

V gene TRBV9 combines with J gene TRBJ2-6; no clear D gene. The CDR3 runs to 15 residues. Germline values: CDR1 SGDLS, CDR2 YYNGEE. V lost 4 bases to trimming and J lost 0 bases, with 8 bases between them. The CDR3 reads CASSSLYSGANVLTF. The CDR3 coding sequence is TGTGCCAGCAGCTCACTGTACTCTGGGGCCAACGTCCTGACTTTC. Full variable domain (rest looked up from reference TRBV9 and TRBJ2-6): DSGVTQTPKHLITATGQRVTLRCSPRSGDLSVYWYQQSLDQGLQFLIQYYNGEERAKGNILERFSAQQFPDLHSELNLSSLELGDSALYFCASSSLYSGANVLTFGAGSRLTVL.

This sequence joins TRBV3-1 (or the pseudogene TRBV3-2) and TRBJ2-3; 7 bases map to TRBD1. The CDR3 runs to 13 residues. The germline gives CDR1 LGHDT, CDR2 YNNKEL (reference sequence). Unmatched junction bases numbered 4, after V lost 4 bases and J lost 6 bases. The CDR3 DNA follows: TGTGCCAGCAGCCCTGGCAGGGGGGATACGCAGTATTTT. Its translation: CASSPGRGDTQYF.

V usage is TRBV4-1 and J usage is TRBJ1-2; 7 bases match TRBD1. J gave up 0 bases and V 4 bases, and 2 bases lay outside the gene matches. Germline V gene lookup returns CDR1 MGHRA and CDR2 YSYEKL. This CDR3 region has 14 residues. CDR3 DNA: TGCGCCAGCAGCCGGACAGGATCTAACTATGGCTACACCTTC. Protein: CASSRTGSNYGYTF.

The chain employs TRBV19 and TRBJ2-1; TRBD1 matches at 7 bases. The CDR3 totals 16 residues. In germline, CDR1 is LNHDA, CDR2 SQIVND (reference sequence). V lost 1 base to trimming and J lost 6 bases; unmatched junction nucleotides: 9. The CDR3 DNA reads TGTGCCAGTAGTATAGGCTACAGGGGTTTGGGCAATGAGCAGTTCTTC. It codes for CASSIGYRGLGNEQFF.

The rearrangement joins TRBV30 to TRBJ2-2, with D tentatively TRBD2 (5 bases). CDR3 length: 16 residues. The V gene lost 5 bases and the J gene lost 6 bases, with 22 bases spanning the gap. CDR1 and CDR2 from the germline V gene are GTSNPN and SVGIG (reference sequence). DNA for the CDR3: TGTGCCTGGTCCACCCGGGGTGGTCGAGGTTCCGGGGAGCTGTTTTTT. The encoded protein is CAWSTRGGRGSGELFF. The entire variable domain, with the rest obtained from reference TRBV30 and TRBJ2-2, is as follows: SQTIHQWPATLVQPVGSPLSLECTVEGTSNPNLYWYRQAAGRGLQLLFYSVGIGQISSEVPQNLSASRPQDRQFILSSKKLLLSDSGFYLCAWSTRGGRGSGELFFGEGSRLTVL.

The CDR3 sequence: CASSKRTGGGNEKLFF. CDR3 in DNA: TGTGCCAGCAGCAAGCGAACAGGGGGCGGGAATGAAAAACTGTTTTTT. V usage is TRBV21-1 and J usage is TRBJ1-4; the table gives TRBD1 as D, unverified against the DNA. TRBV21-1 is flagged as a pseudogene. This CDR3 region has 16 residues.

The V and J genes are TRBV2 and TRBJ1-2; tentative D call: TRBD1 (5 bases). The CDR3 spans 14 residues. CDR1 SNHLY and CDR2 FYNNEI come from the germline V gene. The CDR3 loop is CAGGGNRPNYGYTF. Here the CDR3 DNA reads TGTGCGGGGGGTGGAAACAGGCCTAACTATGGCTACACCTTC.

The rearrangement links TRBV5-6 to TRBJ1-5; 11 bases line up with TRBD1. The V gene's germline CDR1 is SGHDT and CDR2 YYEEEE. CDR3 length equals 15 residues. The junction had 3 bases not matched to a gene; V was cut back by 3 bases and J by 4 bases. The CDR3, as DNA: TGTGCCAGCAGCTCCGGGACAGGGGGTAATCAGCCCCAGCATTTT. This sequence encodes CASSSGTGGNQPQHF.

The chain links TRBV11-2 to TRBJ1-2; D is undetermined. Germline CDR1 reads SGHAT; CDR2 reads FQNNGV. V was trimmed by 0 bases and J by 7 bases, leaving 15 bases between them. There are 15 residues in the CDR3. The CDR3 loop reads CASSLDSSLAGGYTF. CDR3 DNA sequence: TGTGCCAGCAGCTTAGATTCGTCACTAGCGGGTGGCTACACCTTC.

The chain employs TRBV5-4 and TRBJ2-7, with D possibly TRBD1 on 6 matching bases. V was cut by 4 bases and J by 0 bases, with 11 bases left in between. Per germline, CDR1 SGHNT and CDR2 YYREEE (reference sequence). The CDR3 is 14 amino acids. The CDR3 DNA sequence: TGTGCCAGCAGCCAGGGGCAGTTCTCCTACGAGCAGTACTTC. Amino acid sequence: CASSQGQFSYEQYF.

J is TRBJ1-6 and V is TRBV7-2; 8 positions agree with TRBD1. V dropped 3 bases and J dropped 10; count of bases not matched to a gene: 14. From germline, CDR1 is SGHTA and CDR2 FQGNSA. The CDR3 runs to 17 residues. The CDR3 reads CASSFPIQGARGSPLHF. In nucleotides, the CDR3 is TGTGCCAGCAGCTTCCCAATCCAGGGGGCGCGAGGCTCACCCCTCCACTTT.

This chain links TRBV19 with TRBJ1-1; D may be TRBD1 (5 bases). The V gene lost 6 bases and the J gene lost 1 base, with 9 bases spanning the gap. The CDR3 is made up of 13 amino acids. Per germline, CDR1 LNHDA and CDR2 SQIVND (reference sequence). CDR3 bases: TGTGCCAGTAGCACAGGTGAGAACACTGAAGCTTTCTTT. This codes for CASSTGENTEAFF.

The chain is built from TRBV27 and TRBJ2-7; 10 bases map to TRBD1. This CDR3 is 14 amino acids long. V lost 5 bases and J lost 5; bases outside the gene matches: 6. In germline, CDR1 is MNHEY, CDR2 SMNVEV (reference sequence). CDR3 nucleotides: TGTGCCAGCAGTCCCCGGGACAGGGGCAACGAGCAGTACTTC. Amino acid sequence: CASSPRDRGNEQYF.

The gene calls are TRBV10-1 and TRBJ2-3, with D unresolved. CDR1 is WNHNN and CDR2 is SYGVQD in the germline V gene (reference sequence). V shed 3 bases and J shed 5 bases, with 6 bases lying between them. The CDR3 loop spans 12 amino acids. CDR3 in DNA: TGCGCCAGCAGTGATGTGCGAGATACGCAGTATTTT. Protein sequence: CASSDVRDTQYF.

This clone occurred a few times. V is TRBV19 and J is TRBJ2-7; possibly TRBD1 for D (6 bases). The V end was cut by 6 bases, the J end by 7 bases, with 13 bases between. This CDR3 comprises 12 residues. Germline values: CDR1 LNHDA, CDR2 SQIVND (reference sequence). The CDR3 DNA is TGTGCCAGTAGCCATCTCCAGGGGGAGCAGTACTTC. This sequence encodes CASSHLQGEQYF. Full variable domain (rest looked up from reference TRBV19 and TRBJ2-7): DGGITQSPKYLFRKEGQNVTLSCEQNLNHDAMYWYRQDPGQGLRLIYYSQIVNDFQKGDIAEGYSVSREKKESFPLTVTSAQKNPTAFYLCASSHLQGEQYFGPGTRLTVT.

CDR3 amino acids: CASSSSRKTGGRTEAFF. In nucleotides, the CDR3 is TGTGCCAGCAGCTCAAGCAGAAAAACAGGGGGCCGCACTGAAGCTTTCTTT. The chain combines TRBV11-2 with TRBJ1-1; TRBD1 matches 9 bases. Trimming took 4 bases from V and 4 from J; bases not matched to a gene: 13. This CDR3 has 17 residues. CDR1 is SGHAT and CDR2 is FQNNGV in the germline V gene.

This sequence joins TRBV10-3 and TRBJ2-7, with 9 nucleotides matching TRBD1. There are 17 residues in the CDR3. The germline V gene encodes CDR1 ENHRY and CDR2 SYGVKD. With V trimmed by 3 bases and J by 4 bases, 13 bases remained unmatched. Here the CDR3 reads CAISEVREGTGHYEQYF. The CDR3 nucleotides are TGTGCCATCAGTGAAGTACGGGAAGGGACAGGGCATTACGAGCAGTACTTC.

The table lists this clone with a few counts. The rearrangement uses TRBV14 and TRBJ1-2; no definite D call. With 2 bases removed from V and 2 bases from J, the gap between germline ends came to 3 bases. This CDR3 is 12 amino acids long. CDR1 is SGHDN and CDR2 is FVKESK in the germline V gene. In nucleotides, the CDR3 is TGTGCCAGCAGCCAACTAAACTATGGCTACACCTTC. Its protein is CASSQLNYGYTF.

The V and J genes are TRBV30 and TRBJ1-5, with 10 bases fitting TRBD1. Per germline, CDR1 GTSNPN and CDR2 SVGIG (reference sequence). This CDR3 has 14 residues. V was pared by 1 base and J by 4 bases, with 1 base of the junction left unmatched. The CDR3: CAWSAGQGNQPQHF. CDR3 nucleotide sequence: TGTGCCTGGAGTGCGGGACAGGGGAATCAGCCCCAGCATTTT. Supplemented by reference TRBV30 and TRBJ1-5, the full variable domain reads SQTIHQWPATLVQPVGSPLSLECTVEGTSNPNLYWYRQAAGRGLQLLFYSVGIGQISSEVPQNLSASRPQDRQFILSSKKLLLSDSGFYLCAWSAGQGNQPQHFGDGTRLSIL.

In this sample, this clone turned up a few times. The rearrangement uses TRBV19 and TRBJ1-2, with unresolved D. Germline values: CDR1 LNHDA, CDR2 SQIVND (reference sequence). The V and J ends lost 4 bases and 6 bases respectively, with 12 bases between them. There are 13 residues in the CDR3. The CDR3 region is CASSTGRRNGYTF. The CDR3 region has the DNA TGTGCCAGTAGTACGGGCAGGAGGAATGGCTACACCTTC. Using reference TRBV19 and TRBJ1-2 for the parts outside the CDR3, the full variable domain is DGGITQSPKYLFRKEGQNVTLSCEQNLNHDAMYWYRQDPGQGLRLIYYSQIVNDFQKGDIAEGYSVSREKKESFPLTVTSAQKNPTAFYLCASSTGRRNGYTFGSGTRLTVV.

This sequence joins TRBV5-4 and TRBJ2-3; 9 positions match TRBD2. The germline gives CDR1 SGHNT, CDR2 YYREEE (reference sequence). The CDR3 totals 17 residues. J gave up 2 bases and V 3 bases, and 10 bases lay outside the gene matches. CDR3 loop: CASSSGLARGPTDTQYF. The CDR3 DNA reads TGTGCCAGCAGCTCGGGACTAGCCCGGGGGCCCACAGATACGCAGTATTTT.

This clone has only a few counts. CDR3 bases: TGCGCCAGCAGCCCGGGACAGGGGCCTTCACCCCTCCACTTT. Translated, it gives CASSPGQGPSPLHF. J is TRBJ1-6 and V is TRBV5-1, with TRBD1 identical over 10 bases. Trimming removed 4 bases from V and 9 bases from J; junction bases left unmatched: 4. The CDR3 totals 14 residues. CDR1 is SGHRS, CDR2 YFSETQ, per germline.

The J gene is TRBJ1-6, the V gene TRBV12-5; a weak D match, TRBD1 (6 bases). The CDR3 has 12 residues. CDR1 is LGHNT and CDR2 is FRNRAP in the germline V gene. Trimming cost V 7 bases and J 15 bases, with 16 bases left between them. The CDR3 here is CASALWGQGLHF. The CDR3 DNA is TGTGCTAGTGCACTCTGGGGACAAGGCCTCCACTTT.

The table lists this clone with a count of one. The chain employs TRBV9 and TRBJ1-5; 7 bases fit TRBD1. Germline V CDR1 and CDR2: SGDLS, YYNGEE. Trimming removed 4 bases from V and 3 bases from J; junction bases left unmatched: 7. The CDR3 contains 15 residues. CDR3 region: CASSTSGGPNQPQHF. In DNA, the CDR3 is TGTGCCAGCAGCACATCAGGGGGGCCCAATCAGCCCCAGCATTTT.

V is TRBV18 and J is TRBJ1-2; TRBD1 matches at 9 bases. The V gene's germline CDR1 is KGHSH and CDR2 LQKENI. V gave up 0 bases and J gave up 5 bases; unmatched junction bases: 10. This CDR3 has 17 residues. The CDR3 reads CASSPPVGPQGAYGYTF. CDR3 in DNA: TGTGCCAGCTCACCACCGGTGGGACCACAGGGGGCATATGGCTACACCTTC.

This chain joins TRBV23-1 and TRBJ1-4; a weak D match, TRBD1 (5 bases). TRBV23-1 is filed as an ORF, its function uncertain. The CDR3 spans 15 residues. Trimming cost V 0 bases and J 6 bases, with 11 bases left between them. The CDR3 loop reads CASSQSSGYDEKLFF. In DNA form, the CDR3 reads TGCGCCAGCAGTCAATCGTCAGGGTACGATGAAAAACTGTTTTTT.

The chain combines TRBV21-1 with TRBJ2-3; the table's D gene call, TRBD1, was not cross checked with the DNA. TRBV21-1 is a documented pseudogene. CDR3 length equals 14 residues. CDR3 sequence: CASSLQGIVNTQYF. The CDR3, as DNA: TGTGCCAGCAGCCTACAGGGGATCGTAAATACGCAGTATTTT.